What follows is one T cell receptor (beta chain) and its context. PCR primers comprised 60 Vbeta and 13 Jbeta primers. The table came from immunoSEQ multiplex PCR; TCRdb's copy has only in-frame clones and leaves some out. The sample contains 100,000 or so clones, roughly 79% of which appear only once. The CDR3 has 14 amino acids. The V end lost 5 bases, the J end lost 1 base, and 11 bases lay between the germline ends. The V gene's germline CDR1 is SGHTA and CDR2 FQGNSA. This sample is part of a study of cytomegalovirus exposure and HLA in healthy donors. Material: PBMCs. The chain is built from TRBV7-2 and TRBJ1-1, with D perhaps matching TRBD1 (6 bases). The clonotype was recovered from a man aged 40-50 years in good health and CMV-seronegative. The CDR3 spells CASSPLGGNTEAFF. The DNA of the CDR3 is TGTGCCAGCAGCCCCCTAGGGGGGAACACTGAAGCTTTCTTT.